This T cell receptor (beta chain) is from a study of regulatory T cells in long-lasting Graves disease. CDR3-region Arm-PCR and iRepertoire HTBI primers produced the TCR beta libraries. TCRdb fed the multiplex PCR reads into MiXCR, producing one record per CDR3 protein. Of 400,000 to 500,000 distinct CDR3 sequences listed, around 15% are singletons. The germline gives CDR1 KGHSH, CDR2 LQKENI. This CDR3 has 15 residues. V was clipped by 0 bases and J by 5 bases; unmatched bases: 3. Time point of the sample: newly diagnosed GD, antithyroid drugs for less than 3 months. Scientists built the TCR library using RNA that was extracted from PBMCs. Recruitment took place at an endocrinology department in Xi'an, China. Findings and caveats of the study: Under persistent disease, TRBV28, TRBJ1-2 and TRBJ2-5 were used preferentially.

This clonotype has at least ten counts. Its antigen remains unidentified. The same data also went into a second study, on T cells in Graves' hyperthyroidism and ophthalmopathy. From that second work: Carried out on the TCR CDR3, a first-round RT-PCR used the HTBI primer set.

The V gene is TRBV18, the J gene TRBJ2-1; 8 bases are shared with TRBD2. The starting material was peripheral blood mononuclear cells (PBMCs), obtained at new diagnosis, from a patient treated with antithyroid drugs. This sequence originates from a woman between 50 and 59 years old with Graves disease. This CDR3 reads CASSPPAGGDNEQFF. DNA for the CDR3: TGTGCCAGCTCACCACCGGCGGGAGGTGACAATGAGCAGTTCTTC.